This T cell receptor beta chain was captured by sequencing in a study of T cell repertoires in cytomegalovirus infection. Study information: TCR beta signatures that were public indicated CMV infection and matching HLA type.

This clonotype has only a few counts. In germline, CDR1 is SGHTA, CDR2 FQGNSA. V dropped 1 base and J dropped 2; count of bases not matched to a gene: 7. The CDR3 runs 18 residues. TCRdb itself ran the reads through MiXCR, one entry per CDR3 protein. The sample shows some 680,000 distinct CDR3 sequences, about a third of them seen only once. What was sequenced was PBMCs. The chain combines TRBV7-2 with TRBJ2-1; TRBD2 aligns across 11 bases. This TCR came from a human donor in good health (CMV status not recorded). Some clones in this sample may be carry-over from other donors' samples. This CDR3 is CASSLVAGGPIAYNEQFF. CDR3 nucleotides: TGTGCCAGCAGCTTAGTAGCGGGGGGGCCTATAGCCTACAATGAGCAGTTCTTC.